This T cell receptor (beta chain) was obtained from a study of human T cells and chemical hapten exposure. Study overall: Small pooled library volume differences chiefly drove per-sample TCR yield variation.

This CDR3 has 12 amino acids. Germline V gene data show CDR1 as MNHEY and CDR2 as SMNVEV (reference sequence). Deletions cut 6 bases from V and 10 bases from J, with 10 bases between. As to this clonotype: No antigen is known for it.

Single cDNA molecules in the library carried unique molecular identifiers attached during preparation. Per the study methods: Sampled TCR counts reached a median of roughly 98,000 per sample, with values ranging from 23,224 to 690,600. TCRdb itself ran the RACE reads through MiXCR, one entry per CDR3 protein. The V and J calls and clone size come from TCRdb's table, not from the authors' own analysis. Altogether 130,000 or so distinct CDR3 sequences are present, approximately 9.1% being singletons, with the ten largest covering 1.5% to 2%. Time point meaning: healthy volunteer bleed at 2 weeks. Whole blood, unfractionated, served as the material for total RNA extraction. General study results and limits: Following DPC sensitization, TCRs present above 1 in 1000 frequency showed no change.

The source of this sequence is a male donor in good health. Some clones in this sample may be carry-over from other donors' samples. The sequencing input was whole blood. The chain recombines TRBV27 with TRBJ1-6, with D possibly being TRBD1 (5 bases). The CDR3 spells CASRPGFSPLHF. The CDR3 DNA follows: TGTGCCAGCAGACCAGGGTTCTCACCCCTCCACTTT.